Each of the 13 T cell receptor beta chains below was sequenced from the same sample in a study of glioma-infiltrating T cells. TCR alpha and beta CDR3 regions were amplified from RNA using iRepertoire nested multiplex PCR. TCRdb ran MiXCR on the multiplex PCR reads and lists one entry per CDR3 protein. Among 300,000 to 400,000 distinct CDR3 sequences listed, around 45% were seen once. What was sequenced was glioma tissue, nonneoplastic brain tissue, or PBMCs (not recorded which). All receptors derive from a human donor with low-grade glioma or glioblastoma, undergoing nonglioma brain surgery, or in good health (not recorded which).

This clonotype was detected only a few times. The chain couples TRBV28 to TRBJ1-5; tentative D call: TRBD1 (5 bases). The CDR3 is 13 residues long. Between the trimmed V and J ends, which lost 6 bases and 8 bases, there was a span of 14 bases. Germline values: CDR1 MDHEN, CDR2 SYDVKM. The CDR3 bases are TGTGCCAGCAGGACAGCTCCTAAGGAGCCCCAGCATTTT. It yields the protein CASRTAPKEPQHF. Looking up the rest from reference TRBV28 and TRBJ1-5 gives the full variable domain: DVKVTQSSRYLVKRTGEKVFLECVQDMDHENMFWYRQDPGLGLRLIYFSYDVKMKEKGDIPEGYSVSREKKERFSLILESASTNQTSMYLCASRTAPKEPQHFGDGTRLSIL.

This clonotype was counted at least ten times. This sequence joins TRBV20-1 and TRBJ1-2; D is unclear. With 7 bases removed from V and 1 base from J, the gap between germline ends came to 7 bases. Germline V gene lookup returns CDR1 DFQATT and CDR2 SNEGSKA (reference sequence). This CDR3 has 11 residues. The DNA of the CDR3 is TGCAGTGTCAAGATTAACTATGGCTACACCTTC. This translates into CSVKINYGYTF.

V is TRBV7-6 and J is TRBJ2-1, with D unclear. The CDR3 is 16 amino acids. Germline CDR1 SGHVS, CDR2 FNYEAQ. The germline V and J ends were trimmed by 0 bases and 0 bases, with 9 bases remaining between them. CDR3 coding DNA: TGTGCCAGCAGCTTAGCGCCGACGAGCTCCTACAATGAGCAGTTCTTC. Amino acids: CASSLAPTSSYNEQFF.

On this clonotype itself: A single base separates this from a much larger clone, so it may be a read error. The chain couples TRBV15 to TRBJ1-2; D is undetermined. This CDR3 is built from 14 residues. Germline lookup yields CDR1 LNHNV and CDR2 YYDKDF (reference sequence). CDR3 in DNA: TGTGCCACCAGCAGAGAAGGTACTAACTATGGCTACAGCTTC. This gives the protein CATSREGTNYGYSF.

The table lists this clonotype with a few counts. The rearrangement uses TRBV15 and TRBJ2-3, with a tentative D call TRBD1 (6 bases). Germline V gene sequence: CDR1 LNHNV, CDR2 YYDKDF (reference sequence). The V and J ends lost 3 bases and 3 bases respectively, with 25 bases between them. The CDR3 totals 19 residues. CDR3 in DNA: TGTGCCACCAGCAGCTCTTGGGGCACAGGGACCGTCTTTACAGATACGCAGTATTTT. Its translation: CATSSSWGTGTVFTDTQYF.

In the case of this clonotype: A read error is possible here, since a much larger clone lies one base away. The V gene is TRBV6-2 or TRBV6-3, the J gene TRBJ1-2; the D gene is possibly TRBD1 (6 bases). The CDR3 has 12 amino acids. The V gene's germline CDR1 is MNHEY and CDR2 SVGEGT. Written as DNA, the CDR3 is TGTGCCAGAAGTTGGGACATTGGAGGCTACACCTTC. This codes for CARSWDIGGYTF.

With regard to this clonotype: One base away lies a much larger clone, so this may be a sequencing read error. The V call is TRBV15, the J call TRBJ2-5; D unclear. The CDR3 runs 12 residues. CDR1 is LNHNV, CDR2 YYDKDF, per germline (reference sequence). The CDR3 coding sequence is TGTTCCACCAGCAGAGGCGGAGAGACCCAGTACTTC. Its translation: CSTSRGGETQYF.

A remark on this clonotype: At one of its ends the junction is not consistent with the germline gene, which may arise from a read error. The rearrangement joins TRBV19 to TRBJ2-1; 8 nucleotides agree with TRBD1. The CDR3 length is 14 residues. Germline CDR1 is LNHDA and CDR2 is SQIVND (reference sequence). CDR3 loop: CASREAGGKNEQSF. In DNA, the CDR3 is TGTGCCAGTAGGGAGGCAGGGGGCAAGAATGAGCAGTCCTTC.

In regard to this clonotype: A much larger clone is a single base away; this may be a read error. This chain uses TRBV3-1 with TRBJ2-7; D gene uncertain. The CDR3 length is 14 residues. CDR1 and CDR2 (germline): LGHDT, YNNKEL (reference sequence). The CDR3 loop reads CASSQDWQSYVQYF. CDR3 DNA: TGTGCCAGCAGCCAAGATTGGCAGAGCTACGTGCAGTACTTC.

On this clonotype: At one end, the junction sequence differs from germline, possibly due to a read error. The V gene is TRBV6-1, the J gene TRBJ1-2; no clear D. Germline assignment: CDR1 MNHNS and CDR2 SASEGT. The CDR3 consists of 14 residues. CDR3 DNA sequence: TGTGCCAGCAGTGAGATAGTACAGAACTATGGCTCCACCTTC. This translates into CASSEIVQNYGSTF.

J is TRBJ2-1 and V is TRBV14; D gene uncertain. Trimming shortened V by 0 bases and J by 6 bases, and 6 bases separated the two germline ends. Germline V lookup: CDR1 SGHDN, CDR2 FVKESK. This CDR3 contains 13 residues. In DNA, the CDR3 is TGTGCCAGCAGCCAAGATCGTCGCAATGAGCAGTTCTTC. This translates into CASSQDRRNEQFF.

This clonotype was detected only a few times. This chain links TRBV4-1 with TRBJ2-1, with D perhaps matching TRBD1 (5 bases). The V end was cut by 1 base, the J end by 3 bases, with 10 bases between. The CDR3 has 15 residues. Germline V gene sequence: CDR1 MGHRA, CDR2 YSYEKL. CDR3 residues: CASSQAGKGYNEQFF. CDR3 nucleotides: TGCGCCAGCAGCCAAGCAGGGAAGGGCTACAATGAGCAGTTCTTC.

The sample holds a few counts of this clonotype. The V gene is TRBV25-1, the J gene TRBJ2-3, with 10 bases aligning to TRBD2. Germline trimming cut 0 bases from V and 3 bases from J; bases unmatched to any gene: 6. Germline values: CDR1 MGHDK, CDR2 SYGVNS. CDR3 length: 17 residues. For the CDR3, the DNA is TGTGCCAGCAGTGAATATGAGCTAGCGGGAGTAACAGATACGCAGTATTTT. Protein: CASSEYELAGVTDTQYF. Full variable domain (remainder filled in from reference TRBV25-1 and TRBJ2-3): EADIYQTPRYLVIGTGKKITLECSQTMGHDKMYWYQQDPGMELHLIHYSYGVNSTEKGDLSSESTVSRIRTEHFPLTLESARPSHTSQYLCASSEYELAGVTDTQYFGPGTRLTVL.